The 30 T cell receptor beta chains presented below share a single source sample, sequenced in a study of cytomegalovirus exposure and HLA in healthy donors (dated by TCRdb to 2016 to 2017). The library relied on the immunoSEQ multiplex PCR assay. The multiplex PCR relied on a mix of 60 forward primers for TCR Vbeta segments and 13 reverse primers for TCR Jbeta segments. TCRdb took this table from immuneACCESS and kept in-frame rearrangements with V and J called. Such tables lack part of the clones; where checked against another copy, unresolved V genes explain under half of the gap, and the rest is unexplained. The sample's own table lists approximately 72,000 clones. The top ten clones comprise 4.5% to 6.5% of the sample. The sequenced sample consisted of PBMCs. All receptors come from a woman in her thirties or forties in good health and CMV-seropositive.

The V and J genes are TRBV5-1 and TRBJ1-2, with D possibly being TRBD1 (6 bases). This CDR3 is 14 amino acids long. Deletions cut 2 bases from V and 4 bases from J, with 12 bases between. The germline V gene has CDR1 SGHRS and CDR2 YFSETQ. The CDR3 here is CASSLQGLGYGYTF. The CDR3 nucleotides are TGCGCCAGCAGCTTACAGGGTTTGGGCTATGGCTACACCTTC.

This chain links TRBV6-1 with TRBJ2-1; the match to TRBD2 covers 9 bases. Germline CDR1 reads MNHNS; CDR2 reads SASEGT. This CDR3 region has 16 residues. Trimming at V came to 2 bases and at J to 11 bases, leaving 13 bases not matched to a gene. The CDR3 loop is CASSEQGLAMYRKQFF. The CDR3 nucleotides are TGTGCCAGCAGTGAACAAGGACTAGCGATGTACAGGAAGCAGTTCTTC.

The chain uses TRBV29-1 and TRBJ2-1; D gene ambiguous. Germline lookup yields CDR1 SQVTM and CDR2 ANQGSEA. This CDR3 has 11 residues. Deletions cut 4 bases from V and 7 bases from J, with 8 bases between. The CDR3, as DNA: TGCAGCGTTGCTAGTTTTAATGAGCAGTTCTTC. Translating it yields CSVASFNEQFF.

The chain uses TRBV7-8 and TRBJ1-2; 7 nucleotides agree with TRBD1. Germline V CDR1 and CDR2: SGHVS, FQNEAQ. This CDR3 is built from 15 residues. The J segment lost 7 bases and the V segment lost 2 bases, leaving 10 bases of the junction unmatched. The CDR3 DNA follows: TGTGCCAGCAGCTTATTGGGAAGGGGGCTCGTTGGCTACACCTTC. This gives the protein CASSLLGRGLVGYTF.

The genes are TRBV9 and TRBJ1-2; D is unclear. Germline loops: CDR1 SGDLS, CDR2 YYNGEE. Trimming took off 0 bases at V and 5 bases at J, with 8 bases between the two ends. CDR3 size: 13 residues. CDR3 sequence (DNA): TGTGCCAGCAGCGTAGGAGGTCTTTATGGCTACACCTTC. It translates to CASSVGGLYGYTF.

Concerning this clone: A read error may produce the germline difference seen at one junction end. This sequence joins TRBV18 and TRBJ1-4, with D possibly TRBD1 on 6 matching bases. CDR1 KGHSH and CDR2 LQKENI come from the germline V gene. This CDR3 is built from 16 residues. The CDR3 region has the DNA TGTGCCAGCTCACCCTCCGTGTGGACAGAGAATGAAGAACTGTTTTTT. Translation: CASSPSVWTENEELFF.

The chain combines TRBV7-8 with TRBJ2-1, with 15 positions matching TRBD2. Germline-derived CDR1 and CDR2 are SGHVS and FQNEAQ. The CDR3 extends over 16 amino acids. J lost 5 bases, V lost 5 bases, and 4 bases had no gene match. In DNA form, the CDR3 reads TGTGCCAGCAGCACCGGGACTAGCGGGAGGAACAATGAGCAGTTCTTC. Translated: CASSTGTSGRNNEQFF. Full variable domain (missing parts from reference TRBV7-8 and TRBJ2-1): GAGVSQSPRYKVAKRGQDVALRCDPISGHVSLFWYQQALGQGPEFLTYFQNEAQLDKSGLPSDRFFAERPEGSVSTLKIQRTQQEDSAVYLCASSTGTSGRNNEQFFGPGTRLTVL.

CDR3 nucleotide sequence: TGTGCCAGCTTACAGGGGGGCAGCAATCAGCCCCAGCATTTT. Translation gives CASLQGGSNQPQHF. The rearrangement links TRBV6-1 to TRBJ1-5; 8 positions match TRBD1. The CDR3 sequence is 14 residues long. Germline values: CDR1 MNHNS, CDR2 SASEGT. The V segment lost 8 bases and the J segment 1 base; nucleotides outside the gene matches: 4.

The genes are TRBV5-4 and TRBJ2-7; 15 positions agree with TRBD2. Germline-derived CDR1 and CDR2 are SGHNT and YYREEE (reference sequence). With 0 bases clipped from V and 5 bases from J, the junction kept 9 bases outside the gene matches. The CDR3 length is 18 residues. The CDR3 sequence is CASSLAGTSGRRVHEQYF. The CDR3 DNA reads TGTGCCAGCAGCTTGGCCGGGACTAGCGGGAGGAGGGTCCACGAGCAGTACTTC.

The chain employs TRBV19 and TRBJ1-5; D is ambiguous. CDR1 and CDR2 (germline): LNHDA, SQIVND (reference sequence). The CDR3 spans 12 residues. V shed 5 bases and J shed 1 base, with 3 bases lying between them. CDR3 in DNA: TGTGCCAGTAGTTTAAGCAATCAGCCCCAGCATTTT. Translated, it gives CASSLSNQPQHF.

The rearrangement links TRBV28 to TRBJ2-4; D is uncertain. Trimming pared 3 bases from V and 3 bases from J, leaving 12 bases between. This CDR3 is 15 amino acids long. CDR1 is MDHEN and CDR2 is SYDVKM in the germline V gene. As DNA, the CDR3 is TGTGCCAGCAGTTTTTCGGTCGGAGTCAAAAACATTCAGTACTTC. Protein sequence: CASSFSVGVKNIQYF.

This chain links TRBV27 with TRBJ2-1; TRBD1 matches at 10 bases. Germline values: CDR1 MNHEY, CDR2 SMNVEV (reference sequence). This CDR3 has 14 amino acids. V shed 5 bases, J shed 7 bases, and the junction held 5 bases outside the gene matches. Written as DNA, the CDR3 is TGTGCCAGCAGTGTAGGGACAGGGGTTAATGAGCAGTTCTTC. It encodes CASSVGTGVNEQFF.

This chain joins TRBV28 and TRBJ2-5; 9 bases are shared with TRBD1. The CDR3 covers 15 residues. CDR1 and CDR2 (germline): MDHEN, SYDVKM. Trimming removed 6 bases from V and 4 bases from J; junction bases left unmatched: 9. CDR3 protein: CASRSGQGKRETQYF. CDR3 in DNA: TGTGCCAGCAGGTCGGGACAGGGAAAGAGAGAGACCCAGTACTTC. The full variable domain, with the rest looked up from reference TRBV28 and TRBJ2-5, is DVKVTQSSRYLVKRTGEKVFLECVQDMDHENMFWYRQDPGLGLRLIYFSYDVKMKEKGDIPEGYSVSREKKERFSLILESASTNQTSMYLCASRSGQGKRETQYFGPGTRLLVL.

The chain couples TRBV6-1 to TRBJ2-7, with 10 bases that match TRBD1. In germline, CDR1 is MNHNS, CDR2 SASEGT. The J segment lost 1 base and the V segment lost 7 bases, leaving 4 bases of the junction unmatched. The CDR3 runs to 14 residues. The CDR3 protein is CASTVGQGSYEQYF. DNA of the CDR3: TGTGCCAGCACTGTGGGACAGGGGTCCTACGAGCAGTACTTC.

The V gene is TRBV5-4, the J gene TRBJ2-7; the D gene is possibly TRBD1 (7 bases). The CDR3 has 14 amino acids. Germline lookup yields CDR1 SGHNT and CDR2 YYREEE (reference sequence). The V end was cut by 4 bases, the J end by 3 bases, with 14 bases between. CDR3 sequence: CASSGGTALYEQYF. The CDR3 nucleotides are TGTGCCAGCAGCGGAGGGACAGCACTCTACGAGCAGTACTTC.

The chain links TRBV20-1 to TRBJ1-1; D not resolved. CDR1 is DFQATT and CDR2 is SNEGSKA in the germline V gene (reference sequence). This CDR3 has 11 residues. Trimming stripped 7 bases from V and 3 bases from J, with 9 bases between. CDR3 protein: CSVYGDTEAFF. CDR3 nucleotide sequence: TGCAGTGTCTACGGGGACACTGAAGCTTTCTTT.

The gene calls are TRBV9 and TRBJ2-7; 8 nucleotides line up with TRBD1. The CDR3 runs to 15 residues. Germline V gene lookup returns CDR1 SGDLS and CDR2 YYNGEE. The ends lost 0 bases at V and 7 bases at J; junction bases unmatched: 9. The CDR3 loop reads CASSVGGQGAREQYF. CDR3 coding DNA: TGTGCCAGCAGCGTAGGGGGGCAGGGGGCCAGGGAGCAGTACTTC. Complete variable domain (other parts from reference TRBV9 and TRBJ2-7): DSGVTQTPKHLITATGQRVTLRCSPRSGDLSVYWYQQSLDQGLQFLIQYYNGEERAKGNILERFSAQQFPDLHSELNLSSLELGDSALYFCASSVGGQGAREQYFGPGTRLTVT.

The chain joins TRBV6-5 to TRBJ2-3, with D tentatively TRBD1 (6 bases). Trimming cost V 6 bases and J 5 bases, with 18 bases left between them. Germline V gene lookup returns CDR1 MNHEY and CDR2 SVGAGI. The CDR3 consists of 15 residues. CDR3 DNA: TGTGCCAGCAGGCCACCGGGACAACGAAGAGATACGCAGTATTTT. It is translated as CASRPPGQRRDTQYF.

CDR3 region: CASSITGGAYTGELFF. In nucleotides, the CDR3 is TGTGCCAGTAGTATAACAGGGGGCGCGTACACCGGGGAGCTGTTTTTT. The gene calls are TRBV19 and TRBJ2-2; 9 bases are shared with TRBD1. CDR1 and CDR2 (germline): LNHDA, SQIVND (reference sequence). With 2 bases clipped from V and 3 bases from J, the junction kept 4 bases outside the gene matches. This CDR3 has 16 amino acids.

The chain combines TRBV2 with TRBJ2-4; 8 bases fit TRBD1. From germline, CDR1 is SNHLY and CDR2 FYNNEI. The length of the CDR3 is 15 residues. Trimming at V came to 4 bases and at J to 2 bases, leaving 4 bases not matched to a gene. CDR3 bases: TGTGCCAGCAGTGGACGACAGGGGTCCAAAAACATTCAGTACTTC. It encodes CASSGRQGSKNIQYF.

The rearrangement joins TRBV28 to TRBJ1-1; D perhaps matches TRBD1 (6 bases). Trimming took off 6 bases at V and 5 bases at J, with 16 bases between the two ends. Germline loops: CDR1 MDHEN, CDR2 SYDVKM. The CDR3 is 14 amino acids. The CDR3, as DNA: TGTGCCAGCAGACGGACAGCAGGCTATACTGAAGCTTTCTTT. This codes for CASRRTAGYTEAFF.

V usage is TRBV19 and J usage is TRBJ2-6; maybe TRBD1 (5 bases). The V and J ends lost 8 bases and 2 bases respectively, with 10 bases between them. Germline V gene lookup returns CDR1 LNHDA and CDR2 SQIVND (reference sequence). The CDR3 is 14 amino acids. CDR3 region: CASQGFPGANVLTF. Here the CDR3 DNA reads TGTGCCAGTCAGGGATTCCCTGGGGCCAACGTCCTGACTTTC.

V is TRBV5-8 and J is TRBJ2-1; 8 nucleotides agree with TRBD2. Germline V lookup: CDR1 SGHTS, CDR2 YDEGEE. With V trimmed by 0 bases and J by 4 bases, 6 bases remained unmatched. This CDR3 is built from 16 residues. Written as DNA, the CDR3 is TGTGCCAGCAGCTTGGTTTCTAGCGGGCGGTACAATGAGCAGTTCTTC. This translates into CASSLVSSGRYNEQFF.

J is TRBJ1-2 and V is TRBV19; tentative D call: TRBD1 (5 bases). CDR3 size: 14 residues. Germline lookup yields CDR1 LNHDA and CDR2 SQIVND (reference sequence). Trimming left V 4 bases short and J 6 bases short, with 15 bases between. The CDR3 DNA reads as TGTGCCAGTAGTACGCCGGGACTCCGAGATGGCTACACCTTC. Protein sequence: CASSTPGLRDGYTF. The full variable domain, rest sourced from reference TRBV19 and TRBJ1-2, is DGGITQSPKYLFRKEGQNVTLSCEQNLNHDAMYWYRQDPGQGLRLIYYSQIVNDFQKGDIAEGYSVSREKKESFPLTVTSAQKNPTAFYLCASSTPGLRDGYTFGSGTRLTVV.

Here the CDR3 DNA reads TGTGCCACCAGCAGAGACAGGCAGGGCCGTCAGCCCCAGCATTTT. Amino acid sequence: CATSRDRQGRQPQHF. The V gene is TRBV15, the J gene TRBJ1-5; a weak D match, TRBD1 (5 bases). Germline assignment: CDR1 LNHNV and CDR2 YYDKDF (reference sequence). Trimming shortened V by 0 bases and J by 6 bases, and 12 bases separated the two germline ends. The CDR3 spans 15 residues. Combining the CDR3 with reference TRBV15 and TRBJ1-5 gives the whole variable domain DAMVIQNPRYQVTQFGKPVTLSCSQTLNHNVMYWYQQKSSQAPKLLFHYYDKDFNNEADTPDNFQSRRPNTSFCFLDIRSPGLGDTAMYLCATSRDRQGRQPQHFGDGTRLSIL.

The chain carries TRBV6-1 and TRBJ2-3; 7 bases agree with TRBD1. The CDR3 contains 14 residues. Germline CDR1 and CDR2: MNHNS and SASEGT. Losses at the gene ends were 5 bases for V and 4 bases for J; bases not matched to a gene: 6. The CDR3 DNA sequence: TGTGCCAGCAGTAAAACAGGGGACGCAGATACGCAGTATTTT. Protein sequence: CASSKTGDADTQYF.

V and J are TRBV6-6 and TRBJ2-7, with 10 bases lining up with TRBD1. The trim removed 5 bases at V and 5 bases at J, leaving 9 bases unmatched. Germline values: CDR1 MNHNY, CDR2 SVGAGI (reference sequence). The CDR3 runs 15 residues. DNA for the CDR3: TGTGCCAGCAGTGACGGACAGGGGGTTAAAAACGAGCAGTACTTC. This translates into CASSDGQGVKNEQYF.

The V gene is TRBV7-2, the J gene TRBJ2-3; 7 nucleotides line up with TRBD2. The CDR3 totals 17 residues. Looked up from germline, CDR1 is SGHTA and CDR2 is FQGNSA. After removal of 5 bases from V and 1 base from J, the junction contained 12 bases not matched to a gene. As DNA, the CDR3 is TGTGCCAGCAGCCTCGGGAGGATGGGTGTAGGCACAGATACGCAGTATTTT. This sequence encodes CASSLGRMGVGTDTQYF.

This chain joins TRBV28 and TRBJ1-4, with 7 bases lining up with TRBD1. The CDR3 runs to 15 residues. V was clipped by 2 bases and J by 3 bases; unmatched bases: 3. Germline V gives CDR1 MDHEN, CDR2 SYDVKM. The CDR3 loop is CASSLGGTANEKLFF. The CDR3 DNA follows: TGTGCCAGCAGTTTAGGTGGGACAGCTAATGAAAAACTGTTTTTT.

The rearrangement joins TRBV9 to TRBJ1-2; tentatively, D is TRBD1 (6 bases). The germline CDR1 and CDR2 sequences are SGDLS and YYNGEE. V lost 4 bases, J lost 2 bases, and 15 bases lay in between. CDR3 length equals 15 residues. As DNA, the CDR3 is TGTGCCAGCAGCCATCCCGACAGGTTCAACTATGGCTACACCTTC. This gives the protein CASSHPDRFNYGYTF.